These 27 T cell receptor beta chains came from one sample sequenced in a study of blood T cells in healthy people across ages. The authors ran a second PCR of about 6 to 11 cycles using a sample-barcoded 5' primer and a J-beta primer mix. TCRdb processed the 5' RACE reads anew with MiXCR; each CDR3 protein has one entry. Among approximately 1.5 million distinct CDR3 sequences, approximately 32% were seen once, and the ten largest hold roughly 10%. Sequencing used blood. The receptors originated from a woman aged 25 to 45 in good health.

The V gene is TRBV6-5, the J gene TRBJ2-1; 13 bases agree with TRBD2. Trimming removed 2 bases from V and 9 bases from J; junction bases left unmatched: 7. Germline values: CDR1 MNHEY, CDR2 SVGAGI. The CDR3 length is 16 residues. For the CDR3, the DNA is TGTGCCAGCAGTTACATGGGACTAGCGGGATTCGGTGAGCAGTTCTTC. Its protein is CASSYMGLAGFGEQFF.

CDR3 residues: CASSLLPLAGTSYNEQFF. The DNA of the CDR3 is TGCGCCAGCAGCCTGCTACCCCTAGCGGGAACATCCTACAATGAGCAGTTCTTC. This rearrangement joins TRBV4-1 to TRBJ2-1, with 9 bases lining up with TRBD2. V shed 4 bases and J 1 base; nucleotides not matched to a gene: 11. This CDR3 spans 18 amino acids. The V gene's germline CDR1 is MGHRA and CDR2 YSYEKL.

This chain connects TRBV29-1 to TRBJ2-1, with 7 bases aligning to TRBD1. This CDR3 contains 13 residues. V gave up 5 bases and J gave up 8 bases; unmatched junction bases: 9. The V gene's germline CDR1 is SQVTM and CDR2 ANQGSEA. CDR3 loop: CSVIGAQGDEQFF. The CDR3 DNA follows: TGCAGCGTTATCGGGGCCCAGGGGGATGAGCAGTTCTTC.

The genes are TRBV2 and TRBJ1-5; a weak D match, TRBD1 (5 bases). CDR1 SNHLY and CDR2 FYNNEI come from the germline V gene. V gave up 1 base and J gave up 2 bases, with 12 bases separating them. This CDR3 has 16 residues. DNA of the CDR3: TGTGCCAGCAGTGAAGGGGGCTTTGAGGGCAATCAGCCCCAGCATTTT. Translating gives CASSEGGFEGNQPQHF.

The chain is built from TRBV4-1 and TRBJ2-2; 7 bases are shared with TRBD1. J lost 8 bases, V lost 1 base, and 1 base had no gene match. In germline, CDR1 is MGHRA, CDR2 YSYEKL. The CDR3 is made up of 13 amino acids. The CDR3 is CASSQARGGELFF. The CDR3 coding sequence is TGCGCCAGCAGCCAAGCCAGGGGGGGGGAGCTGTTTTTT.

This clonotype occurred a few times. This chain joins TRBV6-5 and TRBJ2-7; D remains ambiguous. The CDR3 sequence is 13 residues long. From germline, CDR1 is MNHEY and CDR2 SVGAGI. The ends were cut back, 7 bases at V and 6 bases at J, with 16 bases in the middle. CDR3 bases: TGTGCCAGCACCCTCCCGGTAACTGGCGAGCAGTACTTC. Translating it yields CASTLPVTGEQYF.

J is TRBJ1-1 and V is TRBV28; 9 nucleotides align to TRBD1. The V segment lost 6 bases and the J segment 2 bases; nucleotides outside the gene matches: 13. Germline CDR1 is MDHEN and CDR2 is SYDVKM. This CDR3 has 17 residues. CDR3 region: CASSQPGQGIRNTEAFF. The CDR3 nucleotides are TGTGCCAGCAGCCAACCGGGACAGGGAATTCGAAACACTGAAGCTTTCTTT.

V usage is TRBV18 and J usage is TRBJ2-3; unclear D gene. This CDR3 is built from 15 residues. Trimming took 4 bases from V and 5 from J, leaving 16 bases between them. Germline V gene sequence: CDR1 KGHSH, CDR2 LQKENI. CDR3 loop: CASSHFLPEKDTQYF. For the CDR3, the DNA is TGTGCCAGCTCACATTTCCTGCCCGAGAAAGATACGCAGTATTTT.

The rearrangement links TRBV20-1 to TRBJ2-7, with 14 nucleotides matching TRBD2. The CDR3 sequence is 14 residues long. J was trimmed by 7 bases and V by 5 bases; bases with no gene match: 7. In germline, CDR1 is DFQATT, CDR2 SNEGSKA (reference sequence). The CDR3, as DNA: TGCAGTGCTCTGGGACTAGCGGGAGCAATTGAGCAGTACTTC. Residues: CSALGLAGAIEQYF.

As for this clonotype: Compared with germline, one end of the junction differs, possibly owing to a read error. The rearrangement uses TRBV28 and TRBJ2-6; 9 bases fit TRBD1. Germline V lookup: CDR1 MDHEN, CDR2 SYDVKM. The CDR3 is 16 residues long. The CDR3 reads CASSWTGEAGANVRTF. CDR3 bases: TGTGCCAGCAGTTGGACAGGGGAGGCTGGGGCCAACGTCCGGACTTTC.

The chain has TRBV12-3 or TRBV12-4 and TRBJ2-1; D is possibly TRBD1 (5 bases). The ends were cut back, 5 bases at V and 8 bases at J, with 16 bases in the middle. The CDR3 is made up of 14 amino acids. The CDR3 DNA reads TGTGCCAGCAGTCTAGGCTGGGGCGGCTATGAGCAGTTCTTC. Translating it yields CASSLGWGGYEQFF.

This clonotype was recorded a few times. The chain uses TRBV30 and TRBJ2-5, with D possibly TRBD2 on 7 matching bases. CDR1 is GTSNPN and CDR2 is SVGIG in the germline V gene (reference sequence). Trimming left V 2 bases short and J 6 bases short, with 13 bases between. The CDR3 extends over 13 amino acids. CDR3 sequence reads: CAWSPRGAKTQYF. The CDR3 region has the DNA TGTGCCTGGAGTCCTCGGGGGGCGAAGACCCAGTACTTC.

This clonotype appeared once. The rearrangement links TRBV28 to TRBJ2-5; 14 bases align to TRBD2. The CDR3 runs 18 residues. Germline V gene data show CDR1 as MDHEN and CDR2 as SYDVKM. V trimming: 4 bases; J trimming: 4 bases; junction bases outside the gene matches: 11. CDR3 sequence: CASSSETYGLAGGETQYF. The CDR3 coding sequence is TGTGCCAGCAGTTCAGAAACATACGGACTAGCGGGAGGAGAGACCCAGTACTTC. Drawing the rest from reference TRBV28 and TRBJ2-5, the complete variable domain is DVKVTQSSRYLVKRTGEKVFLECVQDMDHENMFWYRQDPGLGLRLIYFSYDVKMKEKGDIPEGYSVSREKKERFSLILESASTNQTSMYLCASSSETYGLAGGETQYFGPGTRLLVL.

This clonotype appeared a few times. CDR3 in amino acids: CASSRTVGGPRTDTQYF. For the CDR3, the DNA is TGTGCCAGCAGCCGAACAGTGGGGGGGCCGCGCACAGATACGCAGTATTTT. The chain couples TRBV7-9 to TRBJ2-3; D perhaps matches TRBD2 (7 bases). This CDR3 has 17 amino acids. V gave up 5 bases and J gave up 1 base, with 19 bases separating them. Germline V gives CDR1 SEHNR, CDR2 FQNEAQ (reference sequence).

The chain uses TRBV5-4 and TRBJ1-2; 10 nucleotides agree with TRBD1. CDR1 and CDR2 (germline): SGHNT, YYREEE (reference sequence). V lost 4 bases, J lost 3 bases, and 3 bases stayed unmatched. This CDR3 is built from 14 residues. DNA for the CDR3: TGTGCCAGCAGCCAGGGACAGGGGCACTATGGCTACACCTTC. This translates into CASSQGQGHYGYTF.

J is TRBJ1-2 and V is TRBV12-3 or TRBV12-4; unclear D gene. The CDR3 length is 12 residues. V lost 5 bases and J 8 bases, leaving 12 bases between the germline ends. The DNA for the CDR3 is TGTGCCAGCAGTCCCCGGGTGGACGGCTACACCTTC. Encoded protein: CASSPRVDGYTF.

V usage is TRBV10-3 and J usage is TRBJ2-3; no definite D call. The CDR3 loop spans 14 amino acids. Trimming took off 4 bases at V and 0 bases at J, with 8 bases between the two ends. The germline V gene encodes CDR1 ENHRY and CDR2 SYGVKD. As DNA, the CDR3 is TGTGCCATCAGTGGGGTGGACAGCACAGATACGCAGTATTTT. Translating gives CAISGVDSTDTQYF.

V is TRBV28 and J is TRBJ2-2, with 7 bases fitting TRBD1. The trim removed 3 bases at V and 1 base at J, leaving 5 bases unmatched. Germline V lookup: CDR1 MDHEN, CDR2 SYDVKM. The CDR3 consists of 16 residues. The CDR3 DNA follows: TGTGCCAGCAGTTTTCAAAGACAGGGGAACACCGGGGAGCTGTTTTTT. Amino acids: CASSFQRQGNTGELFF.

V is TRBV20-1 and J is TRBJ2-6; D unresolved. The CDR3 sequence is 17 residues long. From germline, CDR1 is DFQATT and CDR2 SNEGSKA (reference sequence). Trimming stripped 7 bases from V and 1 base from J, with 20 bases between. DNA of the CDR3: TGCAGTGGGGCCCGAGGCTTGGGCCGGTCTGGGGCCAACGTCCTGACTTTC. It codes for CSGARGLGRSGANVLTF.

This clonotype showed up just a few times. This chain connects TRBV5-1 to TRBJ2-2; TRBD1 matches at 9 bases. With V trimmed by 4 bases and J by 7 bases, 8 bases remained unmatched. This CDR3 is built from 15 residues. Per germline, CDR1 SGHRS and CDR2 YFSETQ. The CDR3 is CASSPGTGSLGELFF. The CDR3 DNA sequence: TGCGCCAGCAGCCCCGGGACAGGGTCACTCGGGGAGCTGTTTTTT.

J is TRBJ2-1 and V is TRBV7-6, with D hard to call. V dropped 2 bases and J dropped 0 bases, with 8 bases sitting between them. From germline, CDR1 is SGHVS and CDR2 FNYEAQ. The CDR3 contains 15 residues. CDR3 region: CASSLIIGSYNEQFF. For the CDR3, the DNA is TGTGCCAGCAGCTTAATAATAGGCTCCTACAATGAGCAGTTCTTC.

This clonotype was seen more than once but under ten times. This rearrangement joins TRBV2 to TRBJ2-7; D may be TRBD1 (6 bases). V was pared by 6 bases and J by 6 bases, with 21 bases between. The germline V gene encodes CDR1 SNHLY and CDR2 FYNNEI. This CDR3 is 15 amino acids long. Written as DNA, the CDR3 is TGTGCCAGCAGCTGGACCACAGGGTTTCTCGGCGAGCAGTACTTC. Its translation is CASSWTTGFLGEQYF.

This rearrangement joins TRBV28 to TRBJ2-7; 9 nucleotides match TRBD2. The CDR3 has 18 amino acids. Germline V gene data show CDR1 as MDHEN and CDR2 as SYDVKM. The J segment lost 5 bases and the V segment lost 3 bases, leaving 17 bases of the junction unmatched. CDR3 sequence reads: CASSFFGVAGGPIDEQYF. The CDR3 nucleotides read TGTGCCAGCAGTTTCTTTGGGGTGGCGGGAGGGCCGATTGACGAGCAGTACTTC.

About this clonotype: A read error may produce the germline difference seen at one junction end. The chain links TRBV4-2 to TRBJ1-1; D call uncertain. Germline V gene lookup returns CDR1 LGHNA and CDR2 YNFKEQ. This CDR3 has 14 amino acids. The CDR3 DNA reads as TGTGCCGGCAGCCGGAATTTGATGAACACTGAAGCTTTCTTT. Protein: CAGSRNLMNTEAFF.

This chain joins TRBV20-1 and TRBJ2-1; 10 bases are a match to TRBD2. V trimming: 3 bases; J trimming: 1 base; junction bases outside the gene matches: 15. Germline loops: CDR1 DFQATT, CDR2 SNEGSKA (reference sequence). The CDR3 has 19 residues. The CDR3 loop reads CSASMGRLAGEGSYNEQFF. The CDR3 DNA follows: TGCAGTGCTAGTATGGGAAGGCTAGCGGGAGAGGGGTCCTACAATGAGCAGTTCTTC.

The chain joins TRBV5-1 to TRBJ2-5; TRBD2 is a possible D gene (5 bases). From germline, CDR1 is SGHRS and CDR2 YFSETQ. V was pared by 7 bases and J by 2 bases, with 9 bases between. The CDR3 has 12 residues. CDR3 protein: CASGGNQETQYF. CDR3 DNA sequence: TGCGCCAGCGGAGGTAATCAAGAGACCCAGTACTTC.

Details on this clonotype: Because the CDR3's place on the DNA is in doubt, the DNA is left out and the CDR3 is given as listed by TCRdb. The chain employs TRBV5-1 and TRBJ2-5; TRBD1, the table's D call, was not compared with the DNA. The CDR3 numbers 13 amino acids, ends counted. Germline V gene data show CDR1 as SGHRS and CDR2 as YFSETQ. This CDR3 reads CASSFRARETQYF.